The following is a T cell receptor (beta chain) sequence with its context. The CDR3 is 15 residues long. The ends lost 1 base at V and 3 bases at J; junction bases unmatched: 3. Germline assignment: CDR1 SGDLS and CDR2 YYNGEE. TCRdb's table, derived via immunoSEQ multiplex PCR, lists solely in-frame clones and lacks some. The repertoire holds 110,000 or so clones, approximately 86% seen once, with 3% in the top ten. These data are taken from a study of T cell responses to AZD1222 COVID-19 vaccine. The chain employs TRBV9 and TRBJ2-1; 8 bases match TRBD2. This TCR came from an adult who received the AZD1222 COVID-19 vaccine. The specimen was peripheral blood, collected 28 days after the second AZD1222 dose. The DNA of the CDR3 is TGTGCCAGCAGCGTACGGCTAGCGGGCTACAATGAGCAGTTCTTC. Translating gives CASSVRLAGYNEQFF.